The rows below give T cell receptor beta chains drawn from one sample of a study of T cell repertoires in cytomegalovirus infection. In TCRdb, the reads were re-called with MiXCR into one record per CDR3 protein. The table has around 500,000 distinct CDR3 sequences, approximately 46% seen once. The antigens of these receptors remain unknown. The sample here was cultured PBMCs, taken from culture after CMV antigen stimulation. These TCRs come from a human donor in good health (CMV status not recorded). Some clones in this sample may be carry-over from other donors' samples. CDR3s include the opening cysteine and the closing phenylalanine or tryptophan. Each record gives: V gene, clone size, CDR3 length, D gene, J gene, CDR3 DNA, CDR3 protein. D genes are given only for firm matches. Size is stated for part of the rows, as once, few or many counts, or as a class when the clone is expanded.

V: TRBV7-8; size: few; length: 15; D: NA; J: TRBJ1-5; DNA: TGTGCCAGCAGCTTGGACAATTATAGCAATCAGCCCCAGCATTTT; CDR3: CASSLDNYSNQPQHF
V: TRBV7-9; size: NA; length: 12; D: NA; J: TRBJ2-2; DNA: TGTGCCAGCAGCTTGAGCTCCGGGGAGCTGTTTTTT; CDR3: CASSLSSGELFF
V: TRBV7-2; size: NA; length: 15; D: NA; J: TRBJ2-7; DNA: TGTGCCAGCAGCCGGGCGGGGACAGAGAACTACGAGCAGTACTTC; CDR3: CASSRAGTENYEQYF
V: TRBV2; size: few; length: 17; D: TRBD1; J: TRBJ2-1; DNA: TGTGCCAGCAGTGTCTTGTCGCAACCGGGACAGGGGAATGAGCAGTTCTTC; CDR3: CASSVLSQPGQGNEQFF
V: TRBV11-2; size: few; length: 14; D: TRBD1; J: TRBJ2-7; DNA: TGTGCCAGCAGCCCGAGGGGGCCAAGGTACGAGCAGTACTTC; CDR3: CASSPRGPRYEQYF
V: TRBV12-3/TRBV12-4; size: few; length: 13; D: NA; J: TRBJ2-5; DNA: TGTGCCAGCAGTTCCGCGGCCCAAGAGACCCAGTACTTC; CDR3: CASSSAAQETQYF
V: TRBV19; size: NA; length: 19; D: TRBD2; J: TRBJ2-3; DNA: TGTGCCAGTAGTATTTCCCGGACTAGCGGGGGGGCCCCCACAGATACGCAGTATTTT; CDR3: CASSISRTSGGAPTDTQYF
V: TRBV6-1; size: NA; length: 15; D: NA; J: TRBJ2-5; DNA: TGTGCCAGCAGTGAAGATAGGGGATTCCAAGAGACCCAGTACTTC; CDR3: CASSEDRGFQETQYF
V: TRBV27; size: NA; length: 15; D: TRBD1; J: TRBJ1-2; DNA: TGTGCCAGCGGCCCCCCTACAGGGGGCGCGGATGGCTACACCTTC; CDR3: CASGPPTGGADGYTF
V: TRBV6-1; size: few; length: 12; D: NA; J: TRBJ1-2; DNA: TGTGCCGGCCTGGGGTGGACGTATGGCTACACCTTC; CDR3: CAGLGWTYGYTF
V: TRBV7-2; size: NA; length: 13; D: NA; J: TRBJ2-3; DNA: TGTGCCAGCAGCTTCCGATTCACAGATACGCAGAATTTT; CDR3: CASSFRFTDTQNF
V: TRBV6-6; size: NA; length: 15; D: TRBD2; J: TRBJ2-3; DNA: TGTGCCAGCAGCACCGGGACTAGCGGGGTTGGTACGCAGTATTTT; CDR3: CASSTGTSGVGTQYF
V: TRBV12-3/TRBV12-4; size: NA; length: 14; D: NA; J: TRBJ2-1; DNA: TGTGCCAGCAGTTTAATGCTCGGCGGGACGTGGCAGTTCTTC; CDR3: CASSLMLGGTWQFF
V: TRBV6-1; size: NA; length: 13; D: TRBD2; J: TRBJ2-1; DNA: TGTGCCAGCAGTTACCCTAGCGGGGTGGAGCAGTTCTTC; CDR3: CASSYPSGVEQFF
V: TRBV20-1; size: NA; length: 15; D: TRBD2; J: TRBJ2-4; DNA: TGCAGTGCTGGCGGGGAGGGAACGGCCAAAAACATTCAGTACTTC; CDR3: CSAGGEGTAKNIQYF
V: TRBV12-3/TRBV12-4; size: NA; length: 13; D: TRBD1; J: TRBJ2-5; DNA: TGTGCCAGCAGGGGGACAGGGGGAGAGACCCAGTACTTC; CDR3: CASRGTGGETQYF
V: TRBV5-1; size: NA; length: 15; D: NA; J: TRBJ1-1; DNA: TGCGCCAGCAGCTTTAACGGTCCTGGGGCCACTGAAGCTTTCTTT; CDR3: CASSFNGPGATEAFF
V: TRBV5-1; size: NA; length: 16; D: TRBD1; J: TRBJ1-3; DNA: TGCGCCAGCAGCCTGGAACCGACAGGGATTGGAAACACCATATATTTT; CDR3: CASSLEPTGIGNTIYF
V: TRBV6-8; size: few; length: 12; D: NA; J: TRBJ2-7; DNA: TGTGCCAGCAGGACCTCAGGCGGGGAGCAGTACTTC; CDR3: CASRTSGGEQYF
V: TRBV7-2; size: NA; length: 13; D: NA; J: TRBJ1-3; DNA: TGTGCCAGCAGCTATCGTAGGGGGAACACCATATATTTT; CDR3: CASSYRRGNTIYF
V: TRBV7-8; size: NA; length: 15; D: TRBD1; J: TRBJ1-5; DNA: TGTGCCAGCAGCCCCGGACAGGGGACAAGTCAGCCCCAGCATTTT; CDR3: CASSPGQGTSQPQHF
V: TRBV12-3/TRBV12-4; size: NA; length: 13; D: NA; J: TRBJ2-5; DNA: TGTGCCAGCAGATCAGGGGGAGGCGAGACCCAGTACTTC; CDR3: CASRSGGGETQYF
V: TRBV7-2; size: NA; length: 15; D: TRBD2; J: TRBJ2-3; DNA: TGTGCCAGCAGCTTGAGCCTAGCGGGGCTGGATACGCAGTATTTT; CDR3: CASSLSLAGLDTQYF
V: TRBV7-9; size: few; length: 15; D: TRBD1; J: TRBJ2-3; DNA: TGTGCCAGCAGCACCGGGACAGTAAACACAGATACGCAGTATTTT; CDR3: CASSTGTVNTDTQYF
V: TRBV29-1; size: once; length: 13; D: TRBD2; J: TRBJ2-5; DNA: TGCAGCGCAAAGCGGGGGACGGGGGAGACCCAGTACTTC; CDR3: CSAKRGTGETQYF